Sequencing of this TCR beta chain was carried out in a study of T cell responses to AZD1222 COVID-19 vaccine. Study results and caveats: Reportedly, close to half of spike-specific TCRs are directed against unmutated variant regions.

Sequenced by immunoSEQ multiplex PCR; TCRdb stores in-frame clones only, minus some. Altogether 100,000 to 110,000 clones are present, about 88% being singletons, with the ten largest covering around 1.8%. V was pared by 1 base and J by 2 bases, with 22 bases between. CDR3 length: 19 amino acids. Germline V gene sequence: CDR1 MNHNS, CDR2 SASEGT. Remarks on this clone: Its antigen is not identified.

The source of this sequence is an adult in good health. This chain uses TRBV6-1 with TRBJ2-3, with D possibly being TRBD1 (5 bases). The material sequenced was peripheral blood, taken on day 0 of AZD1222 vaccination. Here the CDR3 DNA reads TGTGCCAGCAGTGAAGGTAATTGGGGCCATGACCTATACACAGATACGCAGTATTTT. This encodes CASSEGNWGHDLYTDTQYF.